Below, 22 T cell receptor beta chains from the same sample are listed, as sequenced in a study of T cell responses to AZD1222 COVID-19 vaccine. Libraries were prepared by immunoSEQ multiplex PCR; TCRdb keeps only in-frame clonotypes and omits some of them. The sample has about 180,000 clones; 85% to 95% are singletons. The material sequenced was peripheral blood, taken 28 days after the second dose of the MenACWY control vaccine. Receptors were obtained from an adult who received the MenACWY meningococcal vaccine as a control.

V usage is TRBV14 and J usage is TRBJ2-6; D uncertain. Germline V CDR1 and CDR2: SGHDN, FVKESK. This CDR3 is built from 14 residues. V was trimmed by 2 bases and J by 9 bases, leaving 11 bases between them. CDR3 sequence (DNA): TGTGCCAGCAGCCAACTTCGGGTGATCAACGTCCTGACTTTC. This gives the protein CASSQLRVINVLTF.

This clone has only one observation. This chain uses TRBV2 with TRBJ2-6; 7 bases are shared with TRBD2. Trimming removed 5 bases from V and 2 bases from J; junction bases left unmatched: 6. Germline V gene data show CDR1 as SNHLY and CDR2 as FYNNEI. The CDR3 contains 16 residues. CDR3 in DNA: TGTGCCAGCAGTCCCCTTGGGGGGGCTGGGGCCAACGTCCTGACTTTC. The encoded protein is CASSPLGGAGANVLTF. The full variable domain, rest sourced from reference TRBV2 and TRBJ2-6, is EPEVTQTPSHQVTQMGQEVILRCVPISNHLYFYWYRQILGQKVEFLVSFYNNEISEKSEIFDDQFSVERPDGSNFTLKIRSTKLEDSAMYFCASSPLGGAGANVLTFGAGSRLTVL.

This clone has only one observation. This CDR3 reads CASSQDTRGTLGKFF. CDR3 DNA: TGCGCCAGCAGCCAAGACACGCGAGGGACACTGGGCAAATTTTTT. V gene TRBV4-1 combines with J gene TRBJ1-4; weak D call: TRBD1 (6 bases). The germline V gene has CDR1 MGHRA and CDR2 YSYEKL. Trimming cost V 0 bases and J 17 bases, with 22 bases left between them. The CDR3 contains 15 residues.

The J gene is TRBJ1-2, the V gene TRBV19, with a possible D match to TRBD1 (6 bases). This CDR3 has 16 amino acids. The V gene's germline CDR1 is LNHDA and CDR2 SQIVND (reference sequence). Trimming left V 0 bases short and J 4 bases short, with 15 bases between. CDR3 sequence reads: CASSIELRGTVYGYTF. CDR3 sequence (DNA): TGTGCCAGTAGTATAGAGTTAAGGGGGACGGTCTATGGCTACACCTTC.

As DNA, the CDR3 is TGTGCCAGCAGCCTACCCGGGGCAGTAGGTGAAGCTTTCTTT. Residues: CASSLPGAVGEAFF. This chain joins TRBV3-1 (or the pseudogene TRBV3-2) and TRBJ1-1; a weak D match, TRBD1 (5 bases). V lost 4 bases and J lost 7, with 16 bases in between. Germline assignment: CDR1 LGHDT and CDR2 YNNKEL (reference sequence). CDR3 length equals 14 residues.

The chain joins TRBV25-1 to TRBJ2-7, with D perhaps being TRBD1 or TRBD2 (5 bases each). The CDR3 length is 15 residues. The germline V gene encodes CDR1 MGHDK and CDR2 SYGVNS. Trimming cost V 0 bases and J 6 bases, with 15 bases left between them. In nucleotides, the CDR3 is TGTGCCAGCAGTGAATACGGGGCAGGGAAGGTCGAGCAGTACTTC. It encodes CASSEYGAGKVEQYF.

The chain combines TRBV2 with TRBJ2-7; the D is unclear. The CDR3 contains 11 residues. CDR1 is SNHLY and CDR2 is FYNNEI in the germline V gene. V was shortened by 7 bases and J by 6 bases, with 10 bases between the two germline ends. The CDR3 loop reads CASTVRAEQYF. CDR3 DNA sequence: TGTGCCAGCACCGTTAGGGCCGAGCAGTACTTC.

CDR3 protein: CASSGLAGVYEQYF. The CDR3 DNA is TGTGCCAGCAGCGGACTAGCGGGGGTCTACGAGCAGTACTTC. The chain uses TRBV27 and TRBJ2-7; 13 bases line up with TRBD2. In germline, CDR1 is MNHEY, CDR2 SMNVEV (reference sequence). The CDR3 covers 14 residues. J was trimmed by 3 bases and V by 6 bases; bases with no gene match: 2.

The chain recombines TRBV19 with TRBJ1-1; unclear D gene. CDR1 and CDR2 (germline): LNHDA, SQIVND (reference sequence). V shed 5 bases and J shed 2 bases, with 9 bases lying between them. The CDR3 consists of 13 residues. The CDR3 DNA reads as TGTGCCAGTAGTGGACGGGCAAACACTGAAGCTTTCTTT. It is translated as CASSGRANTEAFF.

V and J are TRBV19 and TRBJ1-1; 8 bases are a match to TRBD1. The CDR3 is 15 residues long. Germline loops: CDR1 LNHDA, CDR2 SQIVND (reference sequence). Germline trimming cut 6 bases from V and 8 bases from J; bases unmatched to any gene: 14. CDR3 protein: CASSLRQGAKREAFF. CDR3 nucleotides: TGTGCCAGTAGCCTCCGCCAGGGGGCTAAGCGGGAAGCTTTCTTT.

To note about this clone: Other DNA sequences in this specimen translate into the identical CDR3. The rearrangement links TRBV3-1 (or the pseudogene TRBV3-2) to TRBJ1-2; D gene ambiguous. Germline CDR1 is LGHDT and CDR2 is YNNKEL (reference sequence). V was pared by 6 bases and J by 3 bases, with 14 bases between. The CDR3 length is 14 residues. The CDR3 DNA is TGTGCCAGCAGTCAAAGTTCAGGACACTATGGCTACACCTTC. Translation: CASSQSSGHYGYTF.

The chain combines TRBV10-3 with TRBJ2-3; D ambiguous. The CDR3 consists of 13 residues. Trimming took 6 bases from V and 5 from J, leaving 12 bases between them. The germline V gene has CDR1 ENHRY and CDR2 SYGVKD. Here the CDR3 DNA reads TGTGCCATCAGCGAAATCGCAGGAGATACGCAGTATTTT. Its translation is CAISEIAGDTQYF.

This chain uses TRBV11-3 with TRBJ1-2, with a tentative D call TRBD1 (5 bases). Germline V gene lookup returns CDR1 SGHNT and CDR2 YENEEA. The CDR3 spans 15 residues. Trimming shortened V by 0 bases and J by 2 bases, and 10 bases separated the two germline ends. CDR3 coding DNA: TGTGCCAGCAGCTTAGATCTAAGACAGAACTATGGCTACACCTTC. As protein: CASSLDLRQNYGYTF.

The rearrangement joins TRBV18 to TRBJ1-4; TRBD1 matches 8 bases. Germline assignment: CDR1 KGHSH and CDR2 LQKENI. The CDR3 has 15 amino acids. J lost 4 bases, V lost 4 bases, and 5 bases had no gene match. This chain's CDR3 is CASSLGQGGNEKLFF. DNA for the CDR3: TGTGCCAGCTCACTCGGACAGGGAGGTAATGAAAAACTGTTTTTT. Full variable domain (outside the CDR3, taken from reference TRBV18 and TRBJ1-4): NAGVMQNPRHLVRRRGQEARLRCSPMKGHSHVYWYRQLPEEGLKFMVYLQKENIIDESGMPKERFSAEFPKEGPSILRIQQVVRGDSAAYFCASSLGQGGNEKLFFGSGTQLSVL.

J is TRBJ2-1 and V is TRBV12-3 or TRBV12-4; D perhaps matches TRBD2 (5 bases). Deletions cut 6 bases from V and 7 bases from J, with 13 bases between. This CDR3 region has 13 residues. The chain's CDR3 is CASRPGYPNEQFF. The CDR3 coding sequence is TGTGCCAGCAGGCCGGGATATCCGAATGAGCAGTTCTTC.

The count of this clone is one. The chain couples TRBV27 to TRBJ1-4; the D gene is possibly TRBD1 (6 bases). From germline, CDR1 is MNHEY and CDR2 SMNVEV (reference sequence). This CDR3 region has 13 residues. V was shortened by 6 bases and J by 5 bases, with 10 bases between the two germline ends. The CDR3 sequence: CASRGQSNEKLFF. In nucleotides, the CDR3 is TGTGCCAGCAGAGGACAGTCGAATGAAAAACTGTTTTTT.

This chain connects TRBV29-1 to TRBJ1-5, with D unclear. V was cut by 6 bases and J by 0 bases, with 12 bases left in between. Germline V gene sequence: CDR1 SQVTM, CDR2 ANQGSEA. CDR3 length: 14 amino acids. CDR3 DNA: TGCAGCGTGGCCGGCGATTATAGCAATCAGCCCCAGCATTTT. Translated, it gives CSVAGDYSNQPQHF.

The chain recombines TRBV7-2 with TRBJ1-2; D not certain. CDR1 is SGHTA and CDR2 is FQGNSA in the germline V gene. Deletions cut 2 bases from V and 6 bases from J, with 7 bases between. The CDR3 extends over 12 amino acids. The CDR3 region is CASSLFLDGYTF. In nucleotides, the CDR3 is TGTGCCAGCAGCTTATTTCTCGATGGCTACACCTTC.

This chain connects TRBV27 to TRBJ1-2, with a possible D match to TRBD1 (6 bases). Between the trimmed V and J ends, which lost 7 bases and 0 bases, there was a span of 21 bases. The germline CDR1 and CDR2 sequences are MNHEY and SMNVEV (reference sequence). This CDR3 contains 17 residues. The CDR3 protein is CASIGLRERQANYGYTF. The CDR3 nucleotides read TGTGCCAGCATCGGGTTAAGGGAGCGACAGGCTAACTATGGCTACACCTTC.

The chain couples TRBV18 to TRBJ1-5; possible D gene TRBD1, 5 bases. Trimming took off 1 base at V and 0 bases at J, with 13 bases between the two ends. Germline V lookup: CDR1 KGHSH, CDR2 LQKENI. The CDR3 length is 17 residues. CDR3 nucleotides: TGTGCCAGCTCACCACTGACAGCGAGGGATAGCAATCAGCCCCAGCATTTT. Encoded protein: CASSPLTARDSNQPQHF.

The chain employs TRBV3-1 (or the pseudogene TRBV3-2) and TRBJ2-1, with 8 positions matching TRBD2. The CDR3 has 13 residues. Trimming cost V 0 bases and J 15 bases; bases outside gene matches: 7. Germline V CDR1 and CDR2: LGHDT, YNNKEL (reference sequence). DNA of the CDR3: TGTGCCAGCAGCCAAGATCCGACTAGCGCCCTGTTCTTC. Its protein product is CASSQDPTSALFF.

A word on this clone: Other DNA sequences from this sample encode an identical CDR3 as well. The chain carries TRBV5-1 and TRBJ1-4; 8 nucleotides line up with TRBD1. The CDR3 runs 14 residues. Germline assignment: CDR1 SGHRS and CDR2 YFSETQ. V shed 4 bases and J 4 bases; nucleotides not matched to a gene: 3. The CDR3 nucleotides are TGCGCCAGCAGCCTCGGACAGGGTAATGAAAAACTGTTTTTT. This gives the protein CASSLGQGNEKLFF.